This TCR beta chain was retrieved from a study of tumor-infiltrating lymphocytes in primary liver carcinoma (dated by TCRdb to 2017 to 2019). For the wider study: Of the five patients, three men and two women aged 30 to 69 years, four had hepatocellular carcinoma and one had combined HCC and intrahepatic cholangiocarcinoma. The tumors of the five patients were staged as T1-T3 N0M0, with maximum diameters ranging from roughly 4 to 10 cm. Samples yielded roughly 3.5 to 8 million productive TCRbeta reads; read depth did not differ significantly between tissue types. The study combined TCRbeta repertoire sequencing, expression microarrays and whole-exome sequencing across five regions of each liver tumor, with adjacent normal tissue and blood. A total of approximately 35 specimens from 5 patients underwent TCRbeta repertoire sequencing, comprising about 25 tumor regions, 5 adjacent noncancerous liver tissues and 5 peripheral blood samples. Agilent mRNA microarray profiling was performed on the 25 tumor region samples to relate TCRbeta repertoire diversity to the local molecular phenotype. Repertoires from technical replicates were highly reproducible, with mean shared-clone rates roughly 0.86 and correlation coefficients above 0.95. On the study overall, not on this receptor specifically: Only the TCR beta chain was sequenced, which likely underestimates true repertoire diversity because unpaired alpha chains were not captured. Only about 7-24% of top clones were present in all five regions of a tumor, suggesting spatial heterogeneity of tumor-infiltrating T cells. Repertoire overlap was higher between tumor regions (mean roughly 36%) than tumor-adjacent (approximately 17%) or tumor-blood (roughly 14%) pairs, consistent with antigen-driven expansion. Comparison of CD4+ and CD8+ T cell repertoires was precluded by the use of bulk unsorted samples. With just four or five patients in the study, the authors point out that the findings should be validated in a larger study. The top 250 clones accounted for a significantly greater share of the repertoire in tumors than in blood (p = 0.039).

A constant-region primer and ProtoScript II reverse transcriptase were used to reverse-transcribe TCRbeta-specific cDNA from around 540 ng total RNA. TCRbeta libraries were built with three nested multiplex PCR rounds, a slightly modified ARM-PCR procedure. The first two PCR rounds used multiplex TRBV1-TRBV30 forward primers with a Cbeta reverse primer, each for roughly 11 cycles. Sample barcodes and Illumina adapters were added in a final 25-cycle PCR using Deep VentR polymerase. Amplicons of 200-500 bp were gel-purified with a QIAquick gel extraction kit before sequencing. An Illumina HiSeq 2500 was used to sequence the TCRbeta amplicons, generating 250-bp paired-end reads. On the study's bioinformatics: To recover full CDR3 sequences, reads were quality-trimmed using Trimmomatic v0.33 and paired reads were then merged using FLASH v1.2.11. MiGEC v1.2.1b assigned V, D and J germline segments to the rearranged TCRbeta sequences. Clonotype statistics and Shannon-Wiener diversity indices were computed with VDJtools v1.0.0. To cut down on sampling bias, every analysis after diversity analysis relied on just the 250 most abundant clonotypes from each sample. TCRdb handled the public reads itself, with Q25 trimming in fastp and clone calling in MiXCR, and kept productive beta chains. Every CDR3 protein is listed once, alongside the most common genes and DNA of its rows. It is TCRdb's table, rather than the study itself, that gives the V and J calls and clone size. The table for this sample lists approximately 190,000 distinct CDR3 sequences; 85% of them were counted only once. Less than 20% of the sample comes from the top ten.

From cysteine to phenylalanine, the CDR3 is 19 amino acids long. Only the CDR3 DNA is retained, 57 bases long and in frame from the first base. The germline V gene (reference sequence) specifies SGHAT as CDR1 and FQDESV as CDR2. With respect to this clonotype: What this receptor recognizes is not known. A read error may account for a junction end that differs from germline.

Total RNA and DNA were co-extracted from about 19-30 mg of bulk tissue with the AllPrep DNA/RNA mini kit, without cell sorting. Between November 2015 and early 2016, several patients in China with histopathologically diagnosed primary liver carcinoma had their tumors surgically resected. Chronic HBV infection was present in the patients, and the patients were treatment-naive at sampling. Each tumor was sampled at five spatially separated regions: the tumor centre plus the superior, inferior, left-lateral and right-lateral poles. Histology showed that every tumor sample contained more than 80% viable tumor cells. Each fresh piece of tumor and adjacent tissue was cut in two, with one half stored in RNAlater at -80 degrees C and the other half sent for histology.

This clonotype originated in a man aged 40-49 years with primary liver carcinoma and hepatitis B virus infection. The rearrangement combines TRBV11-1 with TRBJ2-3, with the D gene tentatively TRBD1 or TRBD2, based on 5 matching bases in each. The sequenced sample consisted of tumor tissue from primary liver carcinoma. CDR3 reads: CASSCGGSYVGARTDTPDF. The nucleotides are TGTGCCAGCAGCTGTGGGGGAAGCTATGTTGGAGCCCGCACAGATACGCCGGATTTT.